A single sample gave rise to the 23 T cell receptor beta chains below, sequenced in a study of T-cell memory formation after mild COVID-19. TCRdb re-derived calls from the 5' RACE reads in MiXCR, one entry per CDR3 protein. The data contain around 300,000 distinct CDR3 sequences, 10% to 15% of them singletons. The material sequenced was PBMCs or a T cell subset sorted from them (not recorded which). The receptors here all came from a man aged 18 to 30 who had mild COVID-19 (a few samples of this study predate the infection). Cell type and time point are not known.

J is TRBJ1-2 and V is TRBV20-1, with unresolved D. CDR3 size: 12 residues. Deletions cut 3 bases from V and 8 bases from J, with 13 bases between. CDR1 is DFQATT and CDR2 is SNEGSKA in the germline V gene (reference sequence). The CDR3: CSARALQWGYTF. For the CDR3, the DNA is TGCAGTGCTAGGGCTCTACAGTGGGGCTACACCTTC.

Only a few counts were recorded for this clonotype. The CDR3 DNA is TGCGCCAGCAGCCAATCGTGGGACAGTTACTACGAGCAGTACTTC. Its translation: CASSQSWDSYYEQYF. The rearrangement uses TRBV4-3 and TRBJ2-7, with 7 positions matching TRBD1. V lost 2 bases to trimming and J lost 3 bases; unmatched junction nucleotides: 7. The CDR3 consists of 15 residues. The germline V gene encodes CDR1 LGHNA and CDR2 YSLEER.

The chain uses TRBV6-2 or TRBV6-3 and TRBJ2-3, with TRBD2 identical over 7 bases. The CDR3 is 16 residues long. The germline V gene encodes CDR1 MNHEY and CDR2 SVGEGT. The V segment lost 3 bases and the J segment 0 bases; nucleotides outside the gene matches: 6. This CDR3 is CASSYVGGSSTDTQYF. The DNA of the CDR3 is TGTGCCAGCAGTTATGTGGGAGGGAGCAGCACAGATACGCAGTATTTT.

The chain couples TRBV7-2 to TRBJ1-1; D may be TRBD1 (5 bases). The CDR3 totals 11 residues. From germline, CDR1 is SGHTA and CDR2 FQGNSA. V was pared by 10 bases and J by 6 bases, with 12 bases between. The CDR3 sequence: CATRGVAEAFF. The CDR3 nucleotides read TGTGCCACTCGGGGGGTCGCTGAAGCTTTCTTT.

Only a few counts were recorded for this clonotype. The chain carries TRBV11-2 and TRBJ2-3; D gene ambiguous. Germline-derived CDR1 and CDR2 are SGHAT and FQNNGV. This CDR3 comprises 16 residues. The germline V and J ends were trimmed by 4 bases and 0 bases, with 14 bases remaining between them. CDR3 DNA sequence: TGTGCCAGCAGCTCCGACTTTACGTCTAGCACAGATACGCAGTATTTT. Protein product: CASSSDFTSSTDTQYF.

This clonotype was counted only a few times. The chain combines TRBV2 with TRBJ2-2; the D gene could be TRBD1 or TRBD2 (5 bases each). This CDR3 has 14 amino acids. Trimming left V 7 bases short and J 5 bases short, with 14 bases between. Germline V gene data show CDR1 as SNHLY and CDR2 as FYNNEI. The CDR3 reads CASTPGSGTGELFF. The CDR3 DNA is TGTGCCAGCACCCCAGGGAGCGGTACCGGGGAGCTGTTTTTT.

This clonotype was counted only a few times. The chain carries TRBV4-2 and TRBJ2-3, with TRBD2 identical over 8 bases. V trimming: 4 bases; J trimming: 5 bases; junction bases outside the gene matches: 5. Germline values: CDR1 LGHNA, CDR2 YNFKEQ. CDR3 length: 14 amino acids. In DNA form, the CDR3 reads TGTGCCAGCAGCCCGGGGGGGCAGGGAGATACGCAGTATTTT. Amino acids: CASSPGGQGDTQYF.

The rearrangement joins TRBV12-5 to TRBJ2-5; tentative D call: TRBD2 (5 bases). The V gene's germline CDR1 is LGHNT and CDR2 FRNRAP. V was trimmed by 1 base and J by 0 bases, leaving 15 bases between them. The CDR3 consists of 17 residues. The CDR3 is CASGLAANGVNQETQYF. The CDR3 coding sequence is TGTGCTAGTGGTTTGGCCGCGAACGGGGTCAACCAAGAGACCCAGTACTTC.

The chain employs TRBV11-2 and TRBJ2-3; D perhaps matches TRBD2 (5 bases). The length of the CDR3 is 13 residues. The germline V and J ends were trimmed by 8 bases and 1 base, with 10 bases remaining between them. Germline V gene data show CDR1 as SGHAT and CDR2 as FQNNGV. The CDR3 loop is CASGRRGTDTQYF. Written as DNA, the CDR3 is TGTGCCAGCGGGCGGCGGGGCACAGATACGCAGTATTTT.

This clonotype turned up a few times. The chain has TRBV6-2 or TRBV6-3 and TRBJ2-1, with TRBD2 as a possible D gene (5 bases). The CDR3 has 15 amino acids. Germline V gene data show CDR1 as MNHEY and CDR2 as SVGEGT. V was cut by 6 bases and J by 6 bases, with 18 bases left in between. CDR3 coding DNA: TGTGCCAGCAGCCCGGACTGGGTGAAGCGCAATGAGCAGTTCTTC. It yields the protein CASSPDWVKRNEQFF.

This clonotype was observed a handful of times. The genes are TRBV7-2 and TRBJ2-6, with D possibly matching TRBD2 (5 bases). The CDR3 is 15 amino acids. The ends were cut back, 0 bases at V and 4 bases at J, with 7 bases in the middle. Germline V gene data show CDR1 as SGHTA and CDR2 as FQGNSA. The CDR3 sequence: CASSLARAGANVLTF. The CDR3 nucleotides read TGTGCCAGCAGCTTAGCGCGGGCAGGGGCCAACGTCCTGACTTTC. The complete variable domain, with remaining parts taken from reference TRBV7-2 and TRBJ2-6, reads GAGVSQSPSNKVTEKGKDVELRCDPISGHTALYWYRQSLGQGLEFLIYFQGNSAPDKSGLPSDRFSAERTGGSVSTLTIQRTQQEDSAVYLCASSLARAGANVLTFGAGSRLTVL.

The chain uses TRBV7-9 and TRBJ2-5; 7 nucleotides agree with TRBD1. This CDR3 comprises 16 residues. V trimming: 2 bases; J trimming: 5 bases; junction bases outside the gene matches: 11. CDR1 and CDR2 from the germline V gene are SEHNR and FQNEAQ (reference sequence). CDR3 nucleotides: TGTGCCAGCAGCTTACTGACAGGGACGATCGGGGAGACCCAGTACTTC. This sequence encodes CASSLLTGTIGETQYF.

This rearrangement joins TRBV7-7 to TRBJ2-5, with TRBD1 as a possible D gene (6 bases). Trimming took off 2 bases at V and 5 bases at J, with 15 bases between the two ends. The CDR3 runs 15 residues. Germline V CDR1 and CDR2: SSHAT, FNYEAQ (reference sequence). CDR3 sequence: CASSLMSGERETQYF. The CDR3 nucleotides read TGTGCCAGCAGCTTAATGTCAGGGGAGAGGGAGACCCAGTACTTC.

The chain uses TRBV6-6 and TRBJ2-7, with D possibly matching TRBD2 (5 bases). Germline V lookup: CDR1 MNHNY, CDR2 SVGAGI (reference sequence). The ends were cut back, 5 bases at V and 0 bases at J, with 8 bases in the middle. This CDR3 spans 13 amino acids. The CDR3 sequence is CASSIGSSYEQYV. CDR3 in DNA: TGTGCCAGCAGTATAGGGAGCTCCTACGAGCAGTACGTC.

The V call is TRBV10-3, the J call TRBJ2-3; D perhaps matches TRBD1 (8 bases). Trimming left V 3 bases short and J 4 bases short, with 14 bases between. The CDR3 extends over 15 amino acids. Per the germline V gene, CDR1 is ENHRY and CDR2 is SYGVKD. The DNA of the CDR3 is TGTGCCATCAGTGATAACAGGGGGGGATCAGATACGCAGTATTTT. It translates to CAISDNRGGSDTQYF.

This clonotype was seen only a few times. The V and J genes are TRBV3-1 and TRBJ1-5; no firm D call. V lost 5 bases and J 6 bases, leaving 8 bases between the germline ends. The CDR3 loop spans 12 amino acids. CDR1 LGHDT and CDR2 YNNKEL come from the germline V gene (reference sequence). CDR3 sequence reads: CASSAGSQPQHF. CDR3 DNA sequence: TGTGCCAGCAGCGCGGGGAGTCAGCCCCAGCATTTT. The entire variable domain, with the rest obtained from reference TRBV3-1 and TRBJ1-5, is as follows: DTAVSQTPKYLVTQMGNDKSIKCEQNLGHDTMYWYKQDSKKFLKIMFSYNNKELIINETVPNRFSPKSPDKAHLNLHINSLELGDSAVYFCASSAGSQPQHFGDGTRLSIL.

The chain recombines TRBV6-6 with TRBJ2-1; 12 bases align to TRBD2. V gave up 2 bases and J gave up 5 bases; unmatched junction bases: 7. CDR3 length equals 17 residues. Germline-derived CDR1 and CDR2 are MNHNY and SVGAGI (reference sequence). This CDR3 reads CASSYRRLAGGDNEQFF. The CDR3 bases are TGTGCCAGCAGTTACCGGCGGCTAGCGGGGGGGGACAATGAGCAGTTCTTC.

V gene TRBV15 combines with J gene TRBJ2-1; 11 bases map to TRBD2. Trimming took 3 bases from V and 4 from J; bases not matched to a gene: 2. Germline lookup yields CDR1 LNHNV and CDR2 YYDKDF (reference sequence). CDR3 length equals 15 residues. CDR3 in amino acids: CATSRPSGGYNEQFF. CDR3 coding DNA: TGTGCCACCAGCAGGCCTAGCGGGGGGTACAATGAGCAGTTCTTC.

The table lists this clonotype with a few counts. This chain connects TRBV6-6 to TRBJ2-5, with D perhaps TRBD1 (6 bases). Germline V gene lookup returns CDR1 MNHNY and CDR2 SVGAGI (reference sequence). The CDR3 extends over 15 amino acids. With 2 bases removed from V and 2 bases from J, the gap between germline ends came to 12 bases. In nucleotides, the CDR3 is TGTGCCAGCAGTTACCAAGACAGGCCTCAAGAGACCCAGTACTTC. It is translated as CASSYQDRPQETQYF.

This clonotype appeared a few times. The CDR3 loop is CATRTGGHSDEQYF. The CDR3 region has the DNA TGTGCCACCCGGACAGGGGGCCATTCGGACGAGCAGTACTTC. The chain couples TRBV24-1 to TRBJ2-7, with TRBD1 identical over 11 bases. V dropped 9 bases and J dropped 5; count of bases not matched to a gene: 8. CDR1 KGHDR and CDR2 SFDVKD come from the germline V gene. There are 14 residues in the CDR3.

The gene calls are TRBV11-3 and TRBJ2-5; the D call may be TRBD1 or TRBD2 (5 bases each). The V and J ends lost 6 bases and 0 bases respectively, with 8 bases between them. Germline V CDR1 and CDR2: SGHNT, YENEEA. CDR3 length: 13 amino acids. The CDR3: CASRGENQETQYF. The DNA of the CDR3 is TGTGCCAGCAGGGGGGAGAACCAAGAGACCCAGTACTTC. Full variable domain (rest looked up from reference TRBV11-3 and TRBJ2-5): EAGVVQSPRYKIIEKKQPVAFWCNPISGHNTLYWYLQNLGQGPELLIRYENEEAVDDSQLPKDRFSAERLKGVDSTLKIQPAELGDSAVYLCASRGENQETQYFGPGTRLLVL.

The V gene is TRBV5-1, the J gene TRBJ1-2; TRBD1 agrees at 8 bases. Trimming cost V 0 bases and J 7 bases; bases outside gene matches: 8. The germline V gene has CDR1 SGHRS and CDR2 YFSETQ. This CDR3 has 15 residues. As DNA, the CDR3 is TGCGCCAGCAGCTTGGTACTGACAGGGGAGCGTGGCTACACCTTC. Encoded protein: CASSLVLTGERGYTF.

The J gene is TRBJ2-5, the V gene TRBV6-2 or TRBV6-3; D might be TRBD1 (6 bases). Trimming stripped 8 bases from V and 2 bases from J, with 21 bases between. Germline CDR1 is MNHEY and CDR2 is SVGEGT. CDR3 size: 16 residues. The CDR3 spells CASSRSLGAGQETQYF. The DNA for the CDR3 is TGTGCCAGCTCCAGATCCTTGGGGGCCGGGCAAGAGACCCAGTACTTC.